The sequence of this TCR beta chain was determined in a study of blood T cells in healthy people across ages. The CDR3 has 14 residues. V trimming: 6 bases; J trimming: 5 bases; junction bases outside the gene matches: 12. Per the germline V gene, CDR1 is DFQATT and CDR2 is SNEGSKA (reference sequence). A second roughly 7 to 11 cycle PCR used barcoded and J-beta primers. TCRdb processed the 5' RACE reads anew with MiXCR; each CDR3 protein has one entry. The sample consists of over a million distinct CDR3 sequences, around 39% of them appearing once. Sequencing was performed on blood. This TCR derives from a woman under 30 in good health. V is TRBV20-1 and J is TRBJ2-5; 7 bases are shared with TRBD1. In DNA, the CDR3 is TGCAGTGCCCCCACATATACAGGGGCCGAGACCCAGTACTTC. As protein: CSAPTYTGAETQYF.